The present entry profiles one TCR beta chain with its context. Trimming pared 5 bases from V and 9 bases from J, leaving 14 bases between. This CDR3 is built from 13 residues. Germline CDR1 reads PRHDT; CDR2 reads FYEKMQ (reference sequence). This sample is part of a study of T cells after yellow fever vaccination. TCRdb reprocessed the 5' RACE reads with MiXCR, giving one entry per CDR3 protein. In the table there are 300,000 to 350,000 distinct CDR3 sequences, under 5% of which are singletons. The V call is TRBV13, the J call TRBJ2-1, with D possibly matching TRBD1 (7 bases). This material consisted of PBMCs, taken 5 days after the yellow fever booster vaccination. The source of this sequence is a man between 18 and 35 years old who received the YFV17D yellow fever vaccine. CDR3 in DNA: TGTGCCAGCAGCCGACAGGGAGGTATTGAGCAGTTCTTC. Amino acid sequence: CASSRQGGIEQFF. Variable domain in full (rest from reference TRBV13 and TRBJ2-1): AAGVIQSPRHLIKEKRETATLKCYPIPRHDTVYWYQQGPGQDPQFLISFYEKMQSDKGSIPDRFSAQQFSDYHSELNMSSLELGDSALYFCASSRQGGIEQFFGPGTRLTVL.